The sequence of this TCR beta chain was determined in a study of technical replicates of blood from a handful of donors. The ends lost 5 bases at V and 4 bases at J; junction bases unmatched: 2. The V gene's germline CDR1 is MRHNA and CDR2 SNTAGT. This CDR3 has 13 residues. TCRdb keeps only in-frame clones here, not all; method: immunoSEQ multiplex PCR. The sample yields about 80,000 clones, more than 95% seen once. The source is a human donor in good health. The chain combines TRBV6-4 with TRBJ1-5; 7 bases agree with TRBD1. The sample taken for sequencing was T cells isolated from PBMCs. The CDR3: CASSRDRNQPQHF. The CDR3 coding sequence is TGTGCCAGCAGTCGGGACAGAAATCAGCCCCAGCATTTT.